At least ten counts were recorded for the clone carrying this T cell receptor (beta chain). The sample is drawn from a study of read filtering for tumor transcriptome and immune sequencing. From 300 to 400 ng of RNA, a library with molecular barcoded alpha/delta and beta/gamma adaptors was made. TCRdb re-analysed the reads in MiXCR, keeping a single row per CDR3 protein. The table includes some 120,000 distinct CDR3 sequences, 10% to 15% detected once. The CDR3 is 14 amino acids. V gave up 2 bases and J gave up 4 bases, with 11 bases separating them. The chain recombines TRBV12-3 or TRBV12-4 with TRBJ2-5, with D perhaps matching TRBD1 (6 bases). This TCR was recovered from a donor aged 40 or older with multiple myeloma. Material: a population of CD138-negative cells sorted from bone marrow. CDR3 nucleotide sequence: TGTGCCAGCAGTTTAAACAGGGTCGTAGAGACCCAGTACTTC. Translated, it gives CASSLNRVVETQYF.